Here is one T cell receptor beta chain with its context. At one end, the junction sequence differs from germline, possibly due to a read error. The roughly 17-31 mg bulk tissue piece was not sorted before simultaneous RNA and DNA extraction. This specimen comes from a study of tumor-infiltrating lymphocytes in primary liver carcinoma. Whole-study context: The neoplasms were of stage T1-T3 N0M0, with dimensions of 4.2 to 10 cm across.

TCR beta cDNA was prepared out of 500 ng total RNA by means of a constant-region primer. Libraries for TCR beta were built through three nested multiplex PCR rounds, which together made up a slightly modified ARM-PCR procedure. Researchers ran the first two PCR rounds for 9 to 10 cycles each with TRBV1-TRBV30 forward primers and a C-beta reverse primer. One entry per CDR3 protein results from TCRdb running MiXCR on the multiplex PCR reads. The profile shows 120,000 or so distinct CDR3 sequences, approximately 70% of them singletons. The CDR3 covers 13 residues. Germline CDR1 reads MNHNS; CDR2 reads SASEGT.

This chain connects TRBV6-1 to TRBJ2-2, with D perhaps matching TRBD1 (6 bases). Sequencing was carried out using liver tumor tissue from sampling region 1. Noted subset: tumor region T1, superior pole. This receptor was taken from a woman aged 55-69 years with primary liver carcinoma and hepatitis B virus infection. CDR3 sequence reads: CASNNRDAGKLFF. The CDR3 DNA follows: TGTGCCAGCAACAACAGGGATGCCGGGAAGCTGTTTTTT.